This note documents a single T cell receptor beta chain sequence. The data derive from a study of radiotherapy plus CTLA-4 blockade in lung cancer. Repertoires were generated with immunoSEQ multiplex PCR, while TCRdb's copy carries only in-frame clones and drops some. In the table there are over 60,000 clones, roughly 91% of which are singletons. This CDR3 comprises 16 residues. Germline loops: CDR1 SGHVS, CDR2 FQNEAQ. V was cut by 1 base and J by 0 bases, with 10 bases left in between. Sequencing was performed on peripheral blood, taken from a patient treated with radiotherapy plus ipilimumab. The V call is TRBV7-8, the J call TRBJ1-5; D is possibly TRBD1 (5 bases). This sequence was found in a human donor with non-small cell lung cancer that progressed on radiotherapy plus ipilimumab. The CDR3 DNA reads as TGTGCCAGCAGCTTAGGGGGACTGTATAGCAATCAGCCCCAGCATTTT. Translating it yields CASSLGGLYSNQPQHF.